These T cell receptor beta chains were read from a single sample in a study of T cell responses to AZD1222 COVID-19 vaccine. Libraries were prepared by immunoSEQ multiplex PCR; TCRdb keeps only in-frame clonotypes and omits some of them. The data hold under 80,000 clones, with around 84% observed a single time. Sequences were derived from peripheral blood, sampled on day 0 of AZD1222 vaccination. The receptors shown here come from an adult in good health. Both conserved end residues are part of each CDR3. D genes are given only for firm matches. Size is stated for part of the rows, as once, few or many counts, or as a class when the clone is expanded.

D gene | clone size | J gene | V gene | CDR3 DNA | CDR3 protein
NA | few | TRBJ2-2 | TRBV13 | TGTGCCAGCAGCTTAGGGAACACCGGGGAGCTGTTTTTT | CASSLGNTGELFF
TRBD1 | NA | TRBJ1-2 | TRBV24-1 | TGTGCCACCAGTGATTCGGCAGGGGGTCATGGCTACACCTTC | CATSDSAGGHGYTF
NA | once | TRBJ1-1 | TRBV19 | TGTGCCAGTAGTATAGCCTCCGGGGTTACTGAAGCTTTCTTT | CASSIASGVTEAFF
TRBD1 | NA | TRBJ1-1 | TRBV19 | TGTGCCAGTAGTATTGGTCGGGGCGTGGACAGGGCCCTTGAAGCTTTCTTT | CASSIGRGVDRALEAFF
NA | NA | TRBJ1-4 | TRBV24-1 | TGTGCCACCCCCCCCGGACCAGGGGTCACCCGGGTTCGCTTT | CATPPGPGVTRVRF
NA | once | TRBJ1-4 | TRBV28 | TGTGCCAGCAGTTTAGCGGGGGCTAATGAAAAACTGTTTTTT | CASSLAGANEKLFF
NA | NA | TRBJ1-1 | TRBV4-3 | TGCGCCAGCAGCCAAGAGAGACACCCGAACACTGAAGCTTTCTTT | CASSQERHPNTEAFF
NA | NA | TRBJ1-6 | TRBV5-5 | TGTGCCAGCATACCAGGGAGCTCCTATAATTCACCCCTCCACTTT | CASIPGSSYNSPLHF
NA | NA | TRBJ2-1 | TRBV7-2 | TGTGCCAGCAGCTTCCAGTACAATGAGCAGTTCTTC | CASSFQYNEQFF
NA | few | TRBJ2-7 | TRBV5-4 | TGTGCCAGCAGCTTGGCCTTAACGGCCTACGAGCAGTACTTC | CASSLALTAYEQYF